This TCR beta chain was obtained from a study of shared clonotypes between healthy human individuals. As defined, naive CD8 cells were CD45RO-negative and positively selected for CCR7, with terminally differentiated effector memory CD45RA+ cells excluded. The CDR3 has 16 residues. Trimming removed 4 bases from V and 2 bases from J, with 12 bases in between. Germline V gene lookup returns CDR1 LNHDA and CDR2 SQIVND (reference sequence). Only in-frame clones appear in the TCRdb table, and some are missing; sequencing was by immunoSEQ multiplex PCR. The sample holds about 2,100,000 clones, more than 85% seen once.

The specimen sequenced was naive CD8+ T cells from PBMCs. The receptor comes from a man aged 18 to 29 in good health. Some clones in this sample may be carry-over from other donors' samples. The gene calls are TRBV19 and TRBJ2-6, with D hard to call. The CDR3 region is CASSKKQFPGANVLTF. The CDR3 nucleotides read TGTGCCAGTAGTAAAAAACAGTTTCCTGGGGCCAACGTCCTGACTTTC.